In this sample, the clone carrying this T cell receptor (beta chain) turned up a few times. Its specificity is not known. This sample is drawn from a study of beta chain features in type 1 diabetes. Study-wide results and limits: Significant though moderate, a shortening of TCRB CDR3s appeared in all four CD4+ subsets of Type 1 diabetes patients.

In germline, CDR1 is SNHLY, CDR2 FYNNEI. This CDR3 is built from 13 residues. The germline V and J ends were trimmed by 7 bases and 4 bases, with 14 bases remaining between them. Reverse transcription of all isolated RNA meant that expressed TCRB transcripts were sequenced. Using immunoSEQ multiplex PCR, the repertoire was profiled, and TCRdb retains in-frame clones only, with some absent. The repertoire has 130,000 to 150,000 clones, less than 15% of them found once; the top ten carry under 1.5%. Sequenced material: central memory CD4+ T cells from blood. The genes are TRBV2 and TRBJ2-7; a possible D gene is TRBD2 (7 bases). The clonotype was recovered from a man aged 18 to 29 with type 1 diabetes. CDR3 coding DNA: TGTGCCAGCAACGGCGGGGGCCGTTACGAGCAGTACTTC. Its translation: CASNGGGRYEQYF.